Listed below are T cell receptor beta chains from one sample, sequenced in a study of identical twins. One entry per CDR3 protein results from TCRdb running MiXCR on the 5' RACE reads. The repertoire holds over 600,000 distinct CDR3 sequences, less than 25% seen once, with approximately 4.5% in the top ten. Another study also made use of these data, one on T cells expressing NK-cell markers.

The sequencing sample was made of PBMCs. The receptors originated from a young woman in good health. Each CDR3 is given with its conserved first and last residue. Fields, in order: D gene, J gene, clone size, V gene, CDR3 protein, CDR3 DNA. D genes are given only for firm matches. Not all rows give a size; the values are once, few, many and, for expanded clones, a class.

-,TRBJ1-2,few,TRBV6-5,CASSLGPFDGYTF,TGTGCCAGCAGTTTGGGGCCTTTTGATGGCTACACCTTC
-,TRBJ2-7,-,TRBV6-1,CASRPRFTHNEQYF,TGTGCCAGCAGGCCCCGCTTCACTCACAACGAGCAGTACTTC
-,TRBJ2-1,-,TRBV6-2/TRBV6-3,CASRPAYITPSF,TGTGCCAGCAGGCCTGCCTATATAACCCCTTCCTTC
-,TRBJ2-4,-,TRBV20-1,CSAGRGQNIQYF,TGCAGTGCCGGGCGGGGGCAGAACATTCAGTACTTC
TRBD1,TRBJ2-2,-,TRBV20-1,CSARPYRTGNTGELFF,TGCAGTGCTAGACCCTATAGGACAGGAAACACCGGGGAGCTGTTTTTT
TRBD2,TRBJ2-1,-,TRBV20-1,CSAVGRADNEQFF,TGCAGTGCGGTTGGGAGGGCCGACAATGAGCAGTTCTTC
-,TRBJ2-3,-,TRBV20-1,CSATLGASTDTQYF,TGCAGTGCTACCCTGGGGGCCTCCACAGATACGCAGTATTTT
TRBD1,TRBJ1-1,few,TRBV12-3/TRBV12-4,CASSPTGREAFF,TGTGCCAGCAGTCCGACAGGGCGAGAAGCTTTCTTT
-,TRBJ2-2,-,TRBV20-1,CSAPRWATNTGELFF,TGCAGTGCTCCCAGGTGGGCCACGAACACCGGGGAGCTGTTTTTT
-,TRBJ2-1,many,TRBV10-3,CAISERNEQFF,TGTGCCATCAGTGAGCGGAATGAGCAGTTCTTC
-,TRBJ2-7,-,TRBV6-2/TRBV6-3,CASSYPAWALEQYF,TGTGCCAGCAGTTACCCGGCTTGGGCGCTCGAGCAGTACTTC
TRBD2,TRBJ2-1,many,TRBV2,CASGTSYNEQFF,TGTGCCAGCGGGACTAGCTACAATGAGCAGTTCTTC
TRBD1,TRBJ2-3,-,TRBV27,CASRTPGQRTDTQYF,TGTGCCAGCAGAACCCCGGGACAGAGGACAGATACGCAGTATTTT
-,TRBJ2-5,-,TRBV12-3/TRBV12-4,CASSLAGGRRETQYF,TGTGCCAGCAGTTTAGCGGGGGGCAGAAGAGAGACCCAGTACTTC
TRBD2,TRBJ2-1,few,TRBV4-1,CASSQFYGGLADHNEQFF,TGCGCCAGCAGCCAATTTTATGGGGGACTAGCGGACCACAATGAGCAGTTCTTC
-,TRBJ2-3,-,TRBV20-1,CSATTLLGLADTQYF,TGCAGTGCTACTACATTACTGGGGCTAGCAGATACGCAGTATTTT
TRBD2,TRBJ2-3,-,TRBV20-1,CSATLAGSTDTQYF,TGCAGTGCTACCTTAGCGGGGAGCACAGATACGCAGTATTTT
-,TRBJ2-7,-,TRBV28,CASGSGTYEQYF,TGTGCCAGCGGCTCGGGGACCTACGAGCAGTACTTC
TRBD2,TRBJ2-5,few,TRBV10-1,CASSGPGGAGGPETQYF,TGCGCCAGCAGTGGCCCAGGGGGAGCGGGAGGACCAGAGACCCAGTACTTC
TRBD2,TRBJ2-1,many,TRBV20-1,CSASTRTSGGFSQFF,TGCAGTGCCTCCACCAGGACTAGCGGGGGGTTTAGTCAGTTCTTC
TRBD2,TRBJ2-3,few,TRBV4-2,CASSETGTSGEEGTDTQYF,TGTGCCAGCAGCGAGACCGGGACTAGCGGGGAGGAGGGAACAGATACGCAGTATTTT
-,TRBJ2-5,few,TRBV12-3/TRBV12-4,CASSFHPGKWETQYF,TGTGCCAGCAGTTTCCACCCAGGGAAGTGGGAGACCCAGTACTTC
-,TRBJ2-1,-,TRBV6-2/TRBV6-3,CASRSRDPSTEQFF,TGTGCCAGCAGGAGCCGGGACCCTAGTACTGAGCAGTTCTTC
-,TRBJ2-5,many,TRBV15,CATSRQGQGETQYF,TGTGCCACCAGCAGACAGGGGCAAGGGGAGACCCAGTACTTC
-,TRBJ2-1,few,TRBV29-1,CSVDTRSESSYNEQFF,TGCAGCGTTGACACCCGGAGCGAAAGCTCCTACAATGAGCAGTTCTTC
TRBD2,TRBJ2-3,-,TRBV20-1,CSARARLAGIADTQYF,TGCAGTGCTAGAGCCCGACTAGCGGGAATCGCAGATACGCAGTATTTT
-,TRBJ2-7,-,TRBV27,CASSEYGQSYEQYF,TGTGCCAGCAGCGAATACGGACAGTCGTACGAGCAGTACTTC
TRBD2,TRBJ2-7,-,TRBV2,CASSEGSSGSYEQYF,TGTGCCAGCAGTGAAGGGTCTAGCGGGAGTTACGAGCAGTACTTC
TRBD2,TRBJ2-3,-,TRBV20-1,CSARDWERGEDTQYF,TGCAGTGCTAGAGATTGGGAACGGGGGGAAGATACGCAGTATTTT
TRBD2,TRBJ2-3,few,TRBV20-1,CSARDTWSRRTSEGKTDTQYF,TGCAGTGCTAGAGATACGTGGTCTCGCCGGACTAGCGAGGGGAAAACAGATACGCAGTATTTT
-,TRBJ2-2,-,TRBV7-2,CASSSGRQTLNTGELFF,TGTGCCAGCAGCTCTGGACGGCAAACCCTGAACACCGGGGAGCTGTTTTTT
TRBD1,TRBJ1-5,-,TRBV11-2,CASSLTQGDQPQHF,TGTGCCAGCAGCTTAACACAGGGGGATCAGCCCCAGCATTTT
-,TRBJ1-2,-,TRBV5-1,CASSGKDWPDPGYTF,TGCGCCAGCAGCGGAAAGGACTGGCCGGATCCTGGCTACACCTTC
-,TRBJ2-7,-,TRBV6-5,CASSYTFTGDEQYF,TGTGCCAGCAGTTACACCTTCACCGGGGACGAGCAGTACTTC
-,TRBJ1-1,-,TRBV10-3,CAISESRDSEAFF,TGTGCCATCAGTGAGTCTCGCGACTCTGAAGCTTTCTTT
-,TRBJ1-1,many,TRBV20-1,CSARHPLNTEAFF,TGCAGTGCTAGACACCCCCTGAACACTGAAGCTTTCTTT
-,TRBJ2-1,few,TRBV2,CASRLTGAYNEQFF,TGTGCCAGCAGGCTAACCGGGGCCTACAATGAGCAGTTCTTC
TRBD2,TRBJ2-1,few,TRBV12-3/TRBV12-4,CASSFAGGNNEQFF,TGTGCCAGCAGTTTTGCGGGGGGGAACAATGAGCAGTTCTTC